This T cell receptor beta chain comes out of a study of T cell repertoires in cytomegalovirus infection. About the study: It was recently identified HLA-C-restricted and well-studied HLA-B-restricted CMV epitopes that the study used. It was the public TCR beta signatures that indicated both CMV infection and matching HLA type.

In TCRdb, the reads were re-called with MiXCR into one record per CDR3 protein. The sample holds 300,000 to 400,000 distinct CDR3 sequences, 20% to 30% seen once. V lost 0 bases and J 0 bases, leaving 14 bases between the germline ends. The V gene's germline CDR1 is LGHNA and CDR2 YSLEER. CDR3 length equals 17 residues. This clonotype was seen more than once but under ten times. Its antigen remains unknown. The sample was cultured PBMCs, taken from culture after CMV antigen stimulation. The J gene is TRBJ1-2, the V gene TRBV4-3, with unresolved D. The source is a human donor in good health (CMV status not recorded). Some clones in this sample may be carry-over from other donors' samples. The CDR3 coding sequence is TGCGCCAGCAGCCAAGATATATTGACCGCTGCTAACTATGGCTACACCTTC. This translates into CASSQDILTAANYGYTF.